This T cell receptor (beta chain) derives from a study of cytomegalovirus exposure and HLA in healthy donors. Study conclusions and caveats: Being indistinguishable, some V segments were excluded, TRBV6-2 and TRBV6-3 among them. There were several of the most significant clusters that appeared linked to common viral pathogens in a later analysis.

The CDR3 is 15 amino acids. CDR1 and CDR2 (germline): LNHNV, YYDKDF (reference sequence). V lost 5 bases, J lost 1 base, and 4 bases stayed unmatched. 13 Jbeta primers and 60 Vbeta primers were used for the PCR. The assay was immunoSEQ multiplex PCR, and TCRdb's table has in-frame clones only and misses some. Here the sample spans about 200,000 clones, 70% to 85% being singletons. Remarks on this clone: The antigen is undetermined.

The source material was PBMCs. This TCR was recovered from a boy aged 2 to 10 in good health and CMV-seronegative. V usage is TRBV15 and J usage is TRBJ2-7; 11 bases are a match to TRBD2. CDR3 in amino acids: CATSLGTSGSYEQYF. The CDR3 nucleotides are TGTGCCACCAGCCTAGGGACTAGCGGATCCTACGAGCAGTACTTC.